This TCR beta chain is drawn from a study of T cell responses to AZD1222 COVID-19 vaccine. The table came from immunoSEQ multiplex PCR; TCRdb's copy has only in-frame clones and leaves some out. The sample includes 52,000 or so clones, about four fifths of them seen just once. Study outcomes and limitations: Nearly half of unique spike-specific TCRs reportedly avoided B.1.351 and B.1.1.7 mutated regions. The CD4 TCRs associated with vaccination extended across spike and predominated at 160-218 and 743-854.

With regard to this clone: The target antigen is unknown.

CDR1 and CDR2 from the germline V gene are SNHLY and FYNNEI. Between the trimmed V and J ends, which lost 7 bases and 3 bases, there was a span of 12 bases. This CDR3 is built from 13 residues. This clonotype was sampled from an adult in good health. The material sequenced was peripheral blood, taken on day 0 of AZD1222 vaccination. This chain joins TRBV2 and TRBJ1-2; no clear D gene. DNA of the CDR3: TGTGCCAGCACCGCAACGAGAGACTATGGCTACACCTTC. Its translation is CASTATRDYGYTF.